This T cell receptor beta chain was profiled in a study of metastatic and nonmetastatic thyroid tumors. Among the patients, none had received any treatment before thyroid surgery. Original processing methods: Researchers built a distant-metastasis classifier for papillary thyroid cancer that drew on CDR3 differences across clinicopathological groups. TCRdb reprocessed the PCR reads via MiXCR. The V and J calls and clone size come from TCRdb's table, not from the authors' own analysis. The table shows about 20,000 clones, with 20% occurring only once. The TCR comes from a female donor with papillary thyroid cancer or a benign thyroid nodule (not recorded which). Some clones in this sample may be carry-over from other donors' samples. The source material was blood.

CDR3: CASSINSGRDYEQYF. CDR3 DNA: TGTGCCAGCAGTATTAATAGCGGGAGAGACTACGAGCAGTACTTC. J is TRBJ2-7 and V is TRBV12-3 or TRBV12-4, with 9 bases matching TRBD2. The CDR3 sequence is 15 residues long. The ends lost 5 bases at V and 3 bases at J; junction bases unmatched: 8.